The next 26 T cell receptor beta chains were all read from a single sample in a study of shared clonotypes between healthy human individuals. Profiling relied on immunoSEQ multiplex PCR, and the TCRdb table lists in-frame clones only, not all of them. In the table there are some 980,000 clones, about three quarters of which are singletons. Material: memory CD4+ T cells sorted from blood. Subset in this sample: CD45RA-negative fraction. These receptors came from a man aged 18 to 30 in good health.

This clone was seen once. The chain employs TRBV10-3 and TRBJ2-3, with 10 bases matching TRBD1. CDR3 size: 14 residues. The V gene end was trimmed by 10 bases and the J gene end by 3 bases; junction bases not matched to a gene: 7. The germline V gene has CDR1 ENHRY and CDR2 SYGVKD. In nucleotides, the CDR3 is TGTGCCACCTCCAGGGACAGGGGAACAGATACGCAGTATTTT. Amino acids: CATSRDRGTDTQYF.

The CDR3 loop reads CASSLVGGAYNEQFF. CDR3 DNA: TGTGCCAGCAGCTTAGTTGGCGGAGCCTACAATGAGCAGTTCTTC. The gene calls are TRBV7-2 and TRBJ2-1, with D unclear. CDR1 is SGHTA, CDR2 FQGNSA, per germline. The ends were cut back, 1 base at V and 2 bases at J, with 9 bases in the middle. The CDR3 is made up of 15 amino acids.

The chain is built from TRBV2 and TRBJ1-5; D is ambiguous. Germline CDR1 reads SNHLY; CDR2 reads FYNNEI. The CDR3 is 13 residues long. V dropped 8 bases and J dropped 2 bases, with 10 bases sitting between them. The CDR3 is CASSARGNQPQHF. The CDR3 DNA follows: TGTGCCAGCTCGGCCAGAGGCAATCAGCCCCAGCATTTT.

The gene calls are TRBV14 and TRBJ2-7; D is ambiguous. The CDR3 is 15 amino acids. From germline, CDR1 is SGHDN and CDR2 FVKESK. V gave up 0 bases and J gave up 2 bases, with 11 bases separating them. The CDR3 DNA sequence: TGTGCCAGCAGCCAAGAGCCTCTTCGGGCCTACGAGCAGTACTTC. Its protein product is CASSQEPLRAYEQYF.

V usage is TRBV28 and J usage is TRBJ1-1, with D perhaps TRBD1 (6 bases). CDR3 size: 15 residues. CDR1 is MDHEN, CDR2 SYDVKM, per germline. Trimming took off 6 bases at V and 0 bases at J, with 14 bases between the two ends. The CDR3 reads CASSTGAPMNTEAFF. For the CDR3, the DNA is TGTGCCAGCAGCACGGGGGCCCCCATGAACACTGAAGCTTTCTTT.

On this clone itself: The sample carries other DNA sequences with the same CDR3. CDR3 DNA: TGTGCCAGTGGACGGGATCTACAAGAGACCCAGTACTTC. It codes for CASGRDLQETQYF. The rearrangement uses TRBV2 and TRBJ2-5; weak D call: TRBD2 (5 bases). Trimming took off 9 bases at V and 2 bases at J, with 13 bases between the two ends. The CDR3 extends over 13 amino acids. From germline, CDR1 is SNHLY and CDR2 FYNNEI.

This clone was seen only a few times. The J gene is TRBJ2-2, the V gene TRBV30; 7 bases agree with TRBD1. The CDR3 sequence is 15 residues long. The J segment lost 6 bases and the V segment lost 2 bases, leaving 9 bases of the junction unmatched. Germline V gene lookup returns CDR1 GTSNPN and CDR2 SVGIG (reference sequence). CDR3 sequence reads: CAWSPGRGSAGELFF. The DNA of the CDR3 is TGTGCCTGGAGTCCGGGCAGGGGGAGTGCCGGGGAGCTGTTTTTT.

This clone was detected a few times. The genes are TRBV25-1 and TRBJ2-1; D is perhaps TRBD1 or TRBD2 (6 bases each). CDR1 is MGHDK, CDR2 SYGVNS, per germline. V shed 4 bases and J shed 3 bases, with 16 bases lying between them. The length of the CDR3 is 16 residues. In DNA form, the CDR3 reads TGTGCCAGCAGTGCGGTGATCGGGGGCCTCTACAATGAGCAGTTCTTC. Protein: CASSAVIGGLYNEQFF.

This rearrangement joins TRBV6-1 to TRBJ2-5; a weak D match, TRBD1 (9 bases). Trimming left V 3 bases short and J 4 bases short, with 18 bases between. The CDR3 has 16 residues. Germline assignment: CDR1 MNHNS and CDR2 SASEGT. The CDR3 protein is CASSDGGTGTRETQYF. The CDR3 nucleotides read TGTGCCAGCAGTGACGGGGGGACAGGGACTAGAGAGACCCAGTACTTC.

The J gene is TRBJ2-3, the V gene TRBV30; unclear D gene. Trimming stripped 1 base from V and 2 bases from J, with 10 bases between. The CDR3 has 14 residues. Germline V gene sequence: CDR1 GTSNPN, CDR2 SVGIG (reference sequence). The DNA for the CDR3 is TGTGCCTGGAGTGGAAAAGGTTTCACAGATACGCAGTATTTT. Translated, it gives CAWSGKGFTDTQYF.

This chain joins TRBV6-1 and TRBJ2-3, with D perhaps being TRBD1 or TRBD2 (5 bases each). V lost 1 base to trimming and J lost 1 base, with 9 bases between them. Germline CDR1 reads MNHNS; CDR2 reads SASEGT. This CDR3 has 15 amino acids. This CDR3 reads CASSEVLGGTDTQYF. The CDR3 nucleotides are TGTGCCAGCAGTGAAGTCCTGGGGGGCACAGATACGCAGTATTTT.

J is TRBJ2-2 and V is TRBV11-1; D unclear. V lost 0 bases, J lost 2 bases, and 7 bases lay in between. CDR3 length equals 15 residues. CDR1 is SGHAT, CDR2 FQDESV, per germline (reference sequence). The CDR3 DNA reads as TGTGCCAGCAGCTTAGCGGGTCCCAACACCGGGGAGCTGTTTTTT. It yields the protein CASSLAGPNTGELFF. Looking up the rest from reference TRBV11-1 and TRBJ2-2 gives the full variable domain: EAEVAQSPRYKITEKSQAVAFWCDPISGHATLYWYRQILGQGPELLVQFQDESVVDDSQLPKDRFSAERLKGVDSTLKIQPAELGDSAMYLCASSLAGPNTGELFFGEGSRLTVL.

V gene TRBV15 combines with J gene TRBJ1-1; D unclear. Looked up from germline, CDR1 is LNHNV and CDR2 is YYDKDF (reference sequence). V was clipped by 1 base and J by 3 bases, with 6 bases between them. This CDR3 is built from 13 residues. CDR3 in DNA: TGTGCCACCAGCAGAGGGGCAGACACTGAAGCTTTCTTT. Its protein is CATSRGADTEAFF.

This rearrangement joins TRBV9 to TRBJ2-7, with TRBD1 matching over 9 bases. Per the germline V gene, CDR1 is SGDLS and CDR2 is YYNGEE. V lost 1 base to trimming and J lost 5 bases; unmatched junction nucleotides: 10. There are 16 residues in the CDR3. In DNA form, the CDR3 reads TGTGCCAGCAGCGTAAGCACCGGGACAGGGCTCAACGAGCAGTACTTC. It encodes CASSVSTGTGLNEQYF.

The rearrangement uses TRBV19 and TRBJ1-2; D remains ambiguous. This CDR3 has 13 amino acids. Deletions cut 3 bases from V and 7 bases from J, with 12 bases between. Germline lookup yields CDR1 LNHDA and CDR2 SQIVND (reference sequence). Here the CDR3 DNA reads TGTGCCAGTAGTATTGGGGTCCGGCCTGGCTACACCTTC. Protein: CASSIGVRPGYTF.

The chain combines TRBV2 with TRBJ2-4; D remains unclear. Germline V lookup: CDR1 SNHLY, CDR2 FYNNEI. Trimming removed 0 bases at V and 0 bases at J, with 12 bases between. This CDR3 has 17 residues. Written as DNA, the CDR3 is TGTGCCAGCAGTGAAGCGTGGGCGGTACTAGCCAAAAACATTCAGTACTTC. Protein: CASSEAWAVLAKNIQYF.

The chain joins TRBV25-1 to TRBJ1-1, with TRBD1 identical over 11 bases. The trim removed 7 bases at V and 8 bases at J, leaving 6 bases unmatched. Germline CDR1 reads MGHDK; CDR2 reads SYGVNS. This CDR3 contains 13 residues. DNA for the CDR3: TGTGCCAGCACCATAGGACAGGGGGCCGAAGCTTTCTTT. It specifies CASTIGQGAEAFF.

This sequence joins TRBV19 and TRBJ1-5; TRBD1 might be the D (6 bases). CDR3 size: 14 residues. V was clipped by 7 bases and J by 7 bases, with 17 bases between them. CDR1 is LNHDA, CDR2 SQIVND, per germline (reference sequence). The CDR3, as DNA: TGTGCCAGTACGCTTACCAACGGGGGCCAGCCCCAGCATTTT. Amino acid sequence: CASTLTNGGQPQHF. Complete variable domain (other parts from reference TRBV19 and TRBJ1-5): DGGITQSPKYLFRKEGQNVTLSCEQNLNHDAMYWYRQDPGQGLRLIYYSQIVNDFQKGDIAEGYSVSREKKESFPLTVTSAQKNPTAFYLCASTLTNGGQPQHFGDGTRLSIL.

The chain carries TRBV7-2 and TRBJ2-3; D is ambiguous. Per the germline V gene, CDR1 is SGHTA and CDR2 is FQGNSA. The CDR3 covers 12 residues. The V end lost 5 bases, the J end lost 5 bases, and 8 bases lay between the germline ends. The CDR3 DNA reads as TGTGCCAGCAGCCAGATTTTAGATACGCAGTATTTT. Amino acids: CASSQILDTQYF.

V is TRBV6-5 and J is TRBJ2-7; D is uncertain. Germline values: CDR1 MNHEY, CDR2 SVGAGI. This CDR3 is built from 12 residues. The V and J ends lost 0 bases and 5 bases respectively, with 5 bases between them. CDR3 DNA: TGTGCCAGCAGTTACTCTAACGACGAGCAGTACTTC. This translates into CASSYSNDEQYF.

For the CDR3, the DNA is TGTGCCAGCAGCGTAGGTGTAGCGGGGGGCCTAGCCAAAAACATTCAGTACTTC. It encodes CASSVGVAGGLAKNIQYF. The chain is built from TRBV9 and TRBJ2-4, with TRBD2 matching over 10 bases. Germline V lookup: CDR1 SGDLS, CDR2 YYNGEE. With 0 bases clipped from V and 0 bases from J, the junction kept 6 bases outside the gene matches. The length of the CDR3 is 18 residues.

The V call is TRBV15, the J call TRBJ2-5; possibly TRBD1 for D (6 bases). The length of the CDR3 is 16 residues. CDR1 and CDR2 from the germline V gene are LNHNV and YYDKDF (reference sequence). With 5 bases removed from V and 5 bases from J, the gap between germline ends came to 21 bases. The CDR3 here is CATSLMRAGQGETQYF. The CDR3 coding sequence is TGTGCCACCAGCCTTATGCGGGCGGGTCAGGGGGAGACCCAGTACTTC. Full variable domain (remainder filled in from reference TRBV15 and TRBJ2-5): DAMVIQNPRYQVTQFGKPVTLSCSQTLNHNVMYWYQQKSSQAPKLLFHYYDKDFNNEADTPDNFQSRRPNTSFCFLDIRSPGLGDTAMYLCATSLMRAGQGETQYFGPGTRLLVL.

The CDR3 here is CASKGRENTGELFF. CDR3 nucleotide sequence: TGTGCCAGCAAGGGCAGAGAGAACACCGGGGAGCTGTTTTTT. V is TRBV6-5 and J is TRBJ2-2; no clear D. Per germline, CDR1 MNHEY and CDR2 SVGAGI. Trimming removed 7 bases at V and 1 base at J, with 10 bases between. CDR3 length: 14 residues.

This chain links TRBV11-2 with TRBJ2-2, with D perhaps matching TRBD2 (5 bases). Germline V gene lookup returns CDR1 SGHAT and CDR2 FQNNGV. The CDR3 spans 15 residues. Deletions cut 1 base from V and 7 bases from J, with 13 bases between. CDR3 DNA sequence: TGTGCCAGCAGCTTAGGAATGGGGAGTGGCGGGGAGCTGTTTTTT. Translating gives CASSLGMGSGGELFF.

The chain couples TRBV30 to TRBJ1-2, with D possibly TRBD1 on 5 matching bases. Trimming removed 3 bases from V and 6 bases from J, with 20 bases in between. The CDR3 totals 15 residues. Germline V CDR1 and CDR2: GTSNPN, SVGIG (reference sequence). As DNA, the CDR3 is TGTGCCTGGAGGTACGACAGCCGGACCCTTAATGGCTACACCTTC. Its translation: CAWRYDSRTLNGYTF.

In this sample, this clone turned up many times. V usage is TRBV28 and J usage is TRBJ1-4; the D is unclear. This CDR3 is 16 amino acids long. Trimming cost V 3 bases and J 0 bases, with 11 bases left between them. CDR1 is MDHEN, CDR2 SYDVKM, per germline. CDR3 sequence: CASSLVTSATNEKLFF. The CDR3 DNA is TGTGCCAGCAGTTTGGTGACGTCTGCAACTAATGAAAAACTGTTTTTT.